The 10 T cell receptor beta chains listed next were all sequenced from one sample in a study of T cell repertoires in cytomegalovirus infection. Their target antigens are unknown. TCRdb reanalysed the reads using MiXCR and keeps one entry per CDR3 protein. This table holds about 890,000 distinct CDR3 sequences, 30% to 40% found once. Sequences were derived from cultured CD8+ T cells from PBMCs, sampled from culture after CMV antigen stimulation. The receptors derive from a human donor in good health (CMV status not recorded). Some clones in this sample may be carry-over from other donors' samples.

The chain employs TRBV2 and TRBJ1-3; a weak D match, TRBD1 (6 bases). The CDR3 totals 15 residues. Per germline, CDR1 SNHLY and CDR2 FYNNEI. V lost 11 bases and J lost 0, with 17 bases in between. CDR3 nucleotide sequence: TGTGCCGGGAGAGGGGGACTTAGCTCTGGAAACACCATATATTTT. Translation gives CAGRGGLSSGNTIYF. The whole variable domain, remainder taken from reference TRBV2 and TRBJ1-3, is EPEVTQTPSHQVTQMGQEVILRCVPISNHLYFYWYRQILGQKVEFLVSFYNNEISEKSEIFDDQFSVERPDGSNFTLKIRSTKLEDSAMYFCAGRGGLSSGNTIYFGEGSWLTVV.

The chain is built from TRBV19 and TRBJ1-2; 9 bases are shared with TRBD1. The trim removed 9 bases at V and 8 bases at J, leaving 4 bases unmatched. Germline CDR1 and CDR2: LNHDA and SQIVND (reference sequence). This CDR3 region has 11 residues. The CDR3: CASHRGHGYTF. DNA of the CDR3: TGTGCCAGCCACAGGGGGCACGGCTACACCTTC.

This clonotype was seen a few times. The chain joins TRBV7-6 to TRBJ2-7, with TRBD1 identical over 7 bases. The CDR3 extends over 15 amino acids. The junction had 9 bases not matched to a gene; V was cut back by 4 bases and J by 3 bases. Germline CDR1 and CDR2: SGHVS and FNYEAQ. The chain's CDR3 is CASSSTDRADYEQYF. CDR3 bases: TGTGCCAGCAGCTCCACCGACAGGGCCGACTACGAGCAGTACTTC.

This clonotype was picked up a small number of times. The rearrangement links TRBV5-5 to TRBJ2-1, with a weak D call TRBD2 (5 bases). CDR1 is SGHKS, CDR2 YYEKEE, per germline (reference sequence). This CDR3 has 12 amino acids. Between the trimmed V and J ends, which lost 6 bases and 7 bases, there was a span of 11 bases. In nucleotides, the CDR3 is TGTGCCAGCACTTTCACGGGGAATGAGCAGTTCTTC. This translates into CASTFTGNEQFF.

Concerning this clonotype: The germline gene is not matched at one end of the junction; a read error may be the cause. The rearrangement uses TRBV27 and TRBJ1-2; 9 nucleotides match TRBD1. Per the germline V gene, CDR1 is MNHEY and CDR2 is SMNVEV (reference sequence). The CDR3 runs to 14 residues. In DNA, the CDR3 is TGTGCCAACAGTTCGCCCTACAGGGGGCGAGGCTACACCTTC. It translates to CANSSPYRGRGYTF.

The chain is built from TRBV28 and TRBJ2-2; unclear D gene. Trimming shortened V by 7 bases and J by 4 bases, and 10 bases separated the two germline ends. CDR3 length: 13 residues. The germline gives CDR1 MDHEN, CDR2 SYDVKM. CDR3 amino acids: CASISYGTGELFF. DNA of the CDR3: TGTGCCAGCATCTCGTATGGCACCGGGGAGCTGTTTTTT. The variable domain in full, completed from reference TRBV28 and TRBJ2-2, reads DVKVTQSSRYLVKRTGEKVFLECVQDMDHENMFWYRQDPGLGLRLIYFSYDVKMKEKGDIPEGYSVSREKKERFSLILESASTNQTSMYLCASISYGTGELFFGEGSRLTVL.

The chain couples TRBV6-5 to TRBJ1-2; D is uncertain. CDR1 and CDR2 (germline): MNHEY, SVGAGI. The CDR3 sequence is 15 residues long. With 6 bases removed from V and 0 bases from J, the gap between germline ends came to 14 bases. The CDR3 here is CASSHWAFTNYGYTF. CDR3 nucleotides: TGTGCCAGCAGCCACTGGGCCTTTACTAACTATGGCTACACCTTC.

The chain is built from TRBV19 and TRBJ2-6; D not certain. The CDR3 is 16 amino acids. V was pared by 3 bases and J by 0 bases, with 9 bases between. Germline CDR1 reads LNHDA; CDR2 reads SQIVND (reference sequence). For the CDR3, the DNA is TGTGCCAGTAGTATTGGCGGCTACTCTGGGGCCAACGTCCTGACTTTC. It yields the protein CASSIGGYSGANVLTF.

V is TRBV27 and J is TRBJ1-1, with a possible D match to TRBD1 (6 bases). V was pared by 6 bases and J by 0 bases, with 14 bases between. This CDR3 is built from 15 residues. Germline V CDR1 and CDR2: MNHEY, SMNVEV (reference sequence). The CDR3 spells CASSPIDRMNTEAFF. Here the CDR3 DNA reads TGTGCCAGCAGCCCTATCGACAGGATGAACACTGAAGCTTTCTTT.

V is TRBV6-5 and J is TRBJ1-6; D call uncertain. Trimming pared 2 bases from V and 4 bases from J, leaving 12 bases between. The CDR3 spans 16 residues. Germline CDR1 reads MNHEY; CDR2 reads SVGAGI. CDR3 sequence reads: CASSYNTETYNSPLHF. The CDR3 coding sequence is TGTGCCAGCAGTTACAACACTGAAACTTATAATTCACCCCTCCACTTT.